These 14 T cell receptor beta chains came from one sample sequenced in a study of blood T cell repertoires in COVID-19. Sequenced by immunoSEQ multiplex PCR; TCRdb stores in-frame clones only, minus some. The table lists 370,000 or so clones, over 65% of them singletons, with more than 0.85% in the top ten. Sequenced sample: peripheral blood. These receptors were taken from a human donor with acute or convalescent COVID-19. The donor label of this sample is uncertain.

V is TRBV9 and J is TRBJ1-3; 7 nucleotides line up with TRBD1. Germline CDR1 SGDLS, CDR2 YYNGEE. The junction had 2 bases not matched to a gene; V was cut back by 4 bases and J by 4 bases. This CDR3 has 13 amino acids. This CDR3 reads CASSTGAGNTIYF. The CDR3 DNA reads as TGTGCCAGCAGCACAGGGGCCGGAAACACCATATATTTT.

The chain uses TRBV7-6 and TRBJ2-3, with TRBD2 matching 10 bases. The germline V gene encodes CDR1 SGHVS and CDR2 FNYEAQ. This CDR3 has 16 residues. V lost 2 bases and J lost 3; bases outside the gene matches: 5. CDR3 sequence reads: CASSLIPSGGTDTQYF. The DNA for the CDR3 is TGTGCCAGCAGCTTAATCCCTAGCGGGGGAACAGATACGCAGTATTTT.

The sample holds a few counts of this clone. The genes are TRBV5-8 and TRBJ2-2; D not resolved. Trimming took off 1 base at V and 4 bases at J, with 8 bases between the two ends. Germline-derived CDR1 and CDR2 are SGHTS and YDEGEE. CDR3 size: 14 residues. CDR3 sequence (DNA): TGTGCCAGCAGCTTGACCCGGGTCACCGGGGAGCTGTTTTTT. Encoded protein: CASSLTRVTGELFF.

V and J are TRBV18 and TRBJ2-7; the match to TRBD2 covers 9 bases. Germline CDR1 KGHSH, CDR2 LQKENI. Trimming took 4 bases from V and 5 from J; bases not matched to a gene: 15. The CDR3 is 17 amino acids. The CDR3 sequence is CASSRAINSGSTHEQYF. DNA of the CDR3: TGTGCCAGCTCACGCGCCATCAATAGCGGGAGTACCCACGAGCAGTACTTC.

The chain has TRBV27 and TRBJ1-6, with unresolved D. The CDR3 has 14 residues. Germline V gene data show CDR1 as MNHEY and CDR2 as SMNVEV (reference sequence). Trimming took off 3 bases at V and 4 bases at J, with 7 bases between the two ends. In nucleotides, the CDR3 is TGTGCCAGCAGTTTGTCTTTGTATAATTCACCCCTCCACTTT. It is translated as CASSLSLYNSPLHF.

This sequence joins TRBV5-4 and TRBJ2-3; 9 nucleotides agree with TRBD1. The CDR3 contains 15 residues. Losses at the gene ends were 5 bases for V and 3 bases for J; bases not matched to a gene: 7. CDR1 and CDR2 (germline): SGHNT, YYREEE (reference sequence). DNA for the CDR3: TGTGCCAGCAGACTGGACAGGGGTGTTACAGATACGCAGTATTTT. Residues: CASRLDRGVTDTQYF.

The chain has TRBV5-5 and TRBJ1-6; 11 nucleotides line up with TRBD1. V was pared by 3 bases and J by 9 bases, with 8 bases of the junction left unmatched. CDR1 SGHKS and CDR2 YYEKEE come from the germline V gene (reference sequence). This CDR3 region has 16 residues. The CDR3 sequence is CASSSTGTGGGSPLHF. CDR3 nucleotides: TGTGCCAGCAGCTCGACCGGGACAGGGGGGGGTTCACCCCTCCACTTT.

As to this clone: Additional DNA sequences in this sample encode the identical CDR3. The rearrangement links TRBV3-1 (or the pseudogene TRBV3-2) to TRBJ1-2; 8 nucleotides line up with TRBD1. CDR3 length: 13 residues. V lost 4 bases to trimming and J lost 2 bases; unmatched junction nucleotides: 0. CDR1 and CDR2 (germline): LGHDT, YNNKEL (reference sequence). Here the CDR3 reads CASSRTGNYGYTF. In DNA form, the CDR3 reads TGTGCCAGCAGCCGGACAGGGAACTATGGCTACACCTTC.

The chain has TRBV4-2 and TRBJ2-1, with D possibly being TRBD2 (5 bases). Germline V gene sequence: CDR1 LGHNA, CDR2 YNFKEQ. Deletions cut 0 bases from V and 4 bases from J, with 19 bases between. This CDR3 region has 18 residues. The CDR3: CASSQDPQRWWSYNEQFF. CDR3 DNA: TGTGCCAGCAGCCAAGATCCCCAGCGGTGGTGGTCGTACAATGAGCAGTTCTTC.

The chain employs TRBV7-8 and TRBJ2-2; 9 bases fit TRBD1. The CDR3 totals 17 residues. Trimming took 2 bases from V and 5 from J; bases not matched to a gene: 9. The V gene's germline CDR1 is SGHVS and CDR2 FQNEAQ. CDR3 sequence: CASSLTWGQGGTGELFF. In DNA form, the CDR3 reads TGTGCCAGCAGCTTAACTTGGGGACAGGGTGGGACCGGGGAGCTGTTTTTT.

The chain links TRBV6-6 to TRBJ1-5, with a possible D match to TRBD1 (5 bases). The V gene's germline CDR1 is MNHNY and CDR2 SVGAGI (reference sequence). Deletions cut 6 bases from V and 2 bases from J, with 14 bases between. There are 15 residues in the CDR3. CDR3 DNA sequence: TGTGCCAGCAGCCCTCAGGGAATGGGCAATCAGCCCCAGCATTTT. Protein product: CASSPQGMGNQPQHF.

The chain recombines TRBV28 with TRBJ1-1; 7 positions match TRBD1. Germline CDR1 reads MDHEN; CDR2 reads SYDVKM. The length of the CDR3 is 13 residues. V dropped 5 bases and J dropped 12; count of bases not matched to a gene: 12. In nucleotides, the CDR3 is TGTGCCAGCAGTCCAGGGACAGACGAGGGATCTTTCTTT. Its protein product is CASSPGTDEGSFF. The whole variable domain, filled in from reference TRBV28 and TRBJ1-1, reads DVKVTQSSRYLVKRTGEKVFLECVQDMDHENMFWYRQDPGLGLRLIYFSYDVKMKEKGDIPEGYSVSREKKERFSLILESASTNQTSMYLCASSPGTDEGSFFGQGTRLTVV.

Only one count was recorded for this clone. The chain uses TRBV13 and TRBJ2-3; TRBD2 agrees at 8 bases. CDR3 length equals 16 residues. Germline V gives CDR1 PRHDT, CDR2 FYEKMQ (reference sequence). V gave up 2 bases and J gave up 2 bases; unmatched junction bases: 6. The CDR3 DNA reads TGTGCCAGCAGCTTATTAAGCGGGAGCCTCACAGATACGCAGTATTTT. This codes for CASSLLSGSLTDTQYF.

V and J are TRBV10-2 and TRBJ2-7; D call uncertain. Deletions cut 6 bases from V and 6 bases from J, with 12 bases between. Germline CDR1 WSHSY, CDR2 SAAADI. CDR3 length: 12 amino acids. In nucleotides, the CDR3 is TGCGCCAGCAGCCTAAGGAGTGGCGAGCAGTACTTC. It specifies CASSLRSGEQYF.